This T cell receptor beta chain was identified in a study of graft-versus-host responses after intestinal transplantation. Tissue processing of the graft released intraepithelial and lamina propria lymphocytes from it. The germline CDR1 and CDR2 sequences are MNHEY and SVGAGI. The CDR3 totals 15 residues. J was trimmed by 3 bases and V by 5 bases; bases with no gene match: 8. On this clone: Its antigen remains unidentified.

Notes on the study in general: Among recipient marrow samples, GvH clones were found; some appeared first in ileum or blood. Peak circulating GvH clone levels tracked with early post-transplant HvG declines.

The table came from immunoSEQ multiplex PCR; TCRdb's copy has only in-frame clones and leaves some out. Found here are more than 30,000 clones, around 90% of them singletons; the top ten hold over 15%. This chain joins TRBV6-5 and TRBJ1-2, with 8 bases fitting TRBD1. Here the sequenced sample was ileum tissue, taken 200 to 210 days after intestinal transplant. The sequence was obtained from a human patient who received an intestinal transplant, so some T cells may come from the graft donor. In DNA, the CDR3 is TGTGCCAGCAGTAACCGGGGACAGGAGGACTATGGCTACACCTTC. It yields the protein CASSNRGQEDYGYTF.